Below are 19 T cell receptor beta chains sequenced from a single sample in a study of sequential checkpoint blockade in melanoma. Indicated treatment: randomized to nivolumab then ipilimumab (arm A) or the reverse (arm B). TCRdb's copy holds only in-frame clones and misses some; the assay was immunoSEQ multiplex PCR. The table lists several thousand clones, approximately 22% of them singletons. This material consisted of tumor tissue (inferred from file names), taken from a patient given nivolumab and ipilimumab in sequence. All receptors derive from a human donor with melanoma.

This chain connects TRBV29-1 to TRBJ1-2; D not certain. The germline V gene encodes CDR1 SQVTM and CDR2 ANQGSEA. Trimming shortened V by 2 bases and J by 1 base, and 8 bases separated the two germline ends. The CDR3 is 13 amino acids. CDR3 bases: TGCAGCGTTGAAAGGATCCGTAACTATGGCTACACCTTC. It yields the protein CSVERIRNYGYTF.

V usage is TRBV19 and J usage is TRBJ1-2, with D possibly matching TRBD1 (5 bases). The germline V gene encodes CDR1 LNHDA and CDR2 SQIVND (reference sequence). The CDR3 extends over 16 amino acids. Between the trimmed V and J ends, which lost 7 bases and 4 bases, there was a span of 22 bases. This CDR3 reads CASKSDPQGSGYGYTF. DNA for the CDR3: TGTGCCAGTAAATCGGACCCTCAGGGTTCGGGCTATGGCTACACCTTC.

V and J are TRBV30 and TRBJ2-2; D is uncertain. This CDR3 has 12 amino acids. Germline CDR1 is GTSNPN and CDR2 is SVGIG (reference sequence). With 2 bases removed from V and 0 bases from J, the gap between germline ends came to 1 base. In nucleotides, the CDR3 is TGTGCCTGGAGTCCGAACACCGGGGAGCTGTTTTTT. Amino acid sequence: CAWSPNTGELFF.

This clone was counted a few times. This chain joins TRBV11-3 and TRBJ2-3; 11 bases are a match to TRBD2. The CDR3 is made up of 17 amino acids. Germline-derived CDR1 and CDR2 are SGHNT and YENEEA. With V trimmed by 6 bases and J by 5 bases, 13 bases remained unmatched. The CDR3 sequence is CASSTGPPTSGGDTQYF. CDR3 DNA sequence: TGTGCCAGCAGTACCGGTCCCCCTACTAGCGGGGGAGATACGCAGTATTTT. The full variable domain, its missing parts supplied by reference TRBV11-3 and TRBJ2-3, is EAGVVQSPRYKIIEKKQPVAFWCNPISGHNTLYWYLQNLGQGPELLIRYENEEAVDDSQLPKDRFSAERLKGVDSTLKIQPAELGDSAVYLCASSTGPPTSGGDTQYFGPGTRLTVL.

The chain links TRBV6-8 to TRBJ2-2, with D perhaps assigned TRBD1 or TRBD2 (6 bases each). Trimming removed 6 bases at V and 4 bases at J, with 12 bases between. The germline V gene encodes CDR1 MNHGY and CDR2 SAAAGT. The CDR3 is 14 residues long. CDR3: CASSRGLGTGELFF. The CDR3 region has the DNA TGTGCCAGCAGCCGGGGGCTCGGCACCGGGGAGCTGTTTTTT.

A few counts support this clone. The V gene is TRBV18, the J gene TRBJ2-5; D is unclear. Germline loops: CDR1 KGHSH, CDR2 LQKENI. The CDR3 sequence is 13 residues long. With 3 bases removed from V and 3 bases from J, the gap between germline ends came to 8 bases. This CDR3 is CASSPDSEETQYF. In DNA form, the CDR3 reads TGTGCCAGCTCACCTGACTCGGAAGAGACCCAGTACTTC. The whole variable domain, remainder taken from reference TRBV18 and TRBJ2-5, is NAGVMQNPRHLVRRRGQEARLRCSPMKGHSHVYWYRQLPEEGLKFMVYLQKENIIDESGMPKERFSAEFPKEGPSILRIQQVVRGDSAAYFCASSPDSEETQYFGPGTRLLVL.

The gene calls are TRBV29-1 and TRBJ2-3; D possibly corresponds to TRBD2 (7 bases). CDR3 length: 13 amino acids. V lost 6 bases and J 2 bases, leaving 12 bases between the germline ends. Germline CDR1 and CDR2: SQVTM and ANQGSEA. CDR3 DNA sequence: TGCAGCGTGCACGGGGGGCTCACAGATACGCAGTATTTT. Protein product: CSVHGGLTDTQYF.

This clone was counted many times. This chain uses TRBV6-8 with TRBJ1-2, with D possibly being TRBD1 (5 bases). This CDR3 comprises 13 residues. Germline assignment: CDR1 MNHGY and CDR2 SAAAGT. Trimming left V 4 bases short and J 5 bases short, with 11 bases between. CDR3 coding DNA: TGTGCCAGCAGTTCGGGGACCCAATATGGCTACACCTTC. Translating it yields CASSSGTQYGYTF.

The chain carries TRBV19 and TRBJ1-2, with D tentatively TRBD1 (5 bases). CDR3 size: 12 residues. Germline V lookup: CDR1 LNHDA, CDR2 SQIVND (reference sequence). Trimming pared 3 bases from V and 8 bases from J, leaving 10 bases between. The CDR3 DNA reads TGTGCCAGTAGTATGCTCAGGGTGGGCTACACCTTC. Translated: CASSMLRVGYTF.

The gene calls are TRBV11-3 and TRBJ2-1, with 11 bases lining up with TRBD2. V dropped 4 bases and J dropped 9; count of bases not matched to a gene: 8. The CDR3 is 15 amino acids. Germline V gene lookup returns CDR1 SGHNT and CDR2 YENEEA. The CDR3 DNA is TGTGCCAGCAGCTACCTAGCGGGGGGTGGTAGTGAGCAGTTCTTC. Translating it yields CASSYLAGGGSEQFF.

The count of this clone is one. The genes are TRBV18 and TRBJ2-1, with 7 nucleotides matching TRBD1. Per germline, CDR1 KGHSH and CDR2 LQKENI. With 3 bases clipped from V and 5 bases from J, the junction kept 4 bases outside the gene matches. This CDR3 is 14 amino acids long. The CDR3 here is CASSPGQVNNEQFF. The CDR3 DNA reads TGTGCCAGCTCACCCGGACAGGTCAACAATGAGCAGTTCTTC.

This clone has only a few counts. The chain links TRBV9 to TRBJ2-7, with D tentatively TRBD2 (6 bases). CDR1 SGDLS and CDR2 YYNGEE come from the germline V gene. This CDR3 comprises 13 residues. V lost 0 bases and J 3 bases, leaving 7 bases between the germline ends. CDR3 nucleotides: TGTGCCAGCAGCGTAGCGGGGGTCTACGAGCAGTACTTC. This gives the protein CASSVAGVYEQYF.

The chain couples TRBV6-8 to TRBJ2-3; 7 bases agree with TRBD1. The V gene's germline CDR1 is MNHGY and CDR2 SAAAGT. V lost 2 bases, J lost 3 bases, and 8 bases stayed unmatched. CDR3 length: 16 amino acids. The CDR3 protein is CASSYGPGTDTDTQYF. CDR3 nucleotides: TGTGCCAGCAGTTACGGCCCCGGGACAGATACAGATACGCAGTATTTT.

J is TRBJ2-5 and V is TRBV6-8; D not certain. This CDR3 contains 12 residues. Looked up from germline, CDR1 is MNHGY and CDR2 is SAAAGT. V was cut by 2 bases and J by 5 bases, with 6 bases left in between. CDR3 sequence (DNA): TGTGCCAGCAGTTACGTGCGGGAGACCCAGTACTTC. Its protein is CASSYVRETQYF.

In this sample, this clone turned up many times. The rearrangement links TRBV6-8 to TRBJ1-5; 7 nucleotides match TRBD1. J gave up 0 bases and V 5 bases, and 10 bases lay outside the gene matches. Germline V gene lookup returns CDR1 MNHGY and CDR2 SAAAGT. CDR3 length equals 17 residues. CDR3 amino acids: CASSADRKPHSNQPQHF. CDR3 sequence (DNA): TGTGCCAGCAGTGCGGACAGGAAGCCTCATAGCAATCAGCCCCAGCATTTT.

This clone has only a few counts. The CDR3 bases are TGTGCCAGCAGTTCCACTCCCCCGACACTAGCGGCCCTAGCGGAGCAGTACTTC. This encodes CASSSTPPTLAALAEQYF. The genes are TRBV6-8 and TRBJ2-7, with 8 bases identical to TRBD2. Germline V gene lookup returns CDR1 MNHGY and CDR2 SAAAGT. Germline trimming cut 4 bases from V and 7 bases from J; bases unmatched to any gene: 21. The CDR3 contains 18 residues.

This rearrangement joins TRBV11-3 to TRBJ2-2; D might be TRBD2 (5 bases). Trimming took 1 base from V and 1 from J, leaving 10 bases between them. The CDR3 spans 16 residues. Germline CDR1 SGHNT, CDR2 YENEEA. The CDR3 nucleotides read TGTGCCAGCAGCTTAGGAGGGAACGGGAACACCGGGGAGCTGTTTTTT. Protein: CASSLGGNGNTGELFF.

The gene calls are TRBV19 and TRBJ2-3; the D gene is possibly TRBD1 (6 bases). There are 14 residues in the CDR3. Germline lookup yields CDR1 LNHDA and CDR2 SQIVND (reference sequence). With 5 bases removed from V and 2 bases from J, the gap between germline ends came to 11 bases. The CDR3 sequence: CASSLGQPTDTQYF. CDR3 sequence (DNA): TGTGCCAGTAGTTTAGGACAGCCCACAGATACGCAGTATTTT.

This clone was detected a few times. The DNA of the CDR3 is TGTGCCAGCAGCTTAGAGGCAGGGAGCTACGAGCAGTACTTC. Translating it yields CASSLEAGSYEQYF. The chain carries TRBV11-3 and TRBJ2-7; possibly TRBD1 or TRBD2 for D (5 bases each). From germline, CDR1 is SGHNT and CDR2 YENEEA. Trimming cost V 0 bases and J 3 bases, with 9 bases left between them. This CDR3 contains 14 residues.